A selection of T cell receptor beta chains follows, all from one sample in a study of cytomegalovirus exposure and HLA in healthy donors. TCRdb's table, derived via immunoSEQ multiplex PCR, lists solely in-frame clones and lacks some. This repertoire shows under 250,000 clones, about 90% found once; its top ten account for 12%. Sequenced material: PBMCs. The source is a man aged 18 to 30 in good health and CMV-seropositive. The CDR3 runs from the conserved cysteine through the conserved F or W. Each record gives: D gene, V gene, J gene, clone size, CDR3 DNA, CDR3 protein. A D gene is named only where the DNA matches it firmly. Clone size is not always given. Where it is, it says once, few, many or a class for expanded clones.

TRBD2	TRBV30	TRBJ2-5	-	TGTGCCTGGAGTGTACGGGGGGGACTAGCGGTAGAGACCCAGTACTTC	CAWSVRGGLAVETQYF
-	TRBV30	TRBJ2-7	-	TGTGCCTGTCTTGGGCCCTCCTACGAGCAGTACTTC	CACLGPSYEQYF
TRBD1	TRBV29-1	TRBJ2-5	-	TGCAGCGTTGACGGACAGGGATTAGAGACCCAGTACTTC	CSVDGQGLETQYF
-	TRBV6-1	TRBJ2-7	-	TGTGCCAGCAGTGAAGCGGGCAGGGGCTACGAGCAGTACTTC	CASSEAGRGYEQYF
-	TRBV5-4	TRBJ2-1	once	TGTGCCAGCAGCCCCGCCGGGACTTCTTACAATGAGCAGTTCTTC	CASSPAGTSYNEQFF
TRBD1	TRBV6-5	TRBJ1-3	-	TGTGCCACCCGACAGGGATCGGCCGGAAACACCATATATTTT	CATRQGSAGNTIYF
-	TRBV7-9	TRBJ2-7	-	TGTGCCAGCAGTTGGCAGGGTTCCTACGAGCAGTACTTC	CASSWQGSYEQYF
-	TRBV28	TRBJ2-3	-	TGTGCCAGCTCCGGGACGATCTCAGATACGCAGTATTTT	CASSGTISDTQYF
-	TRBV19	TRBJ2-1	-	TGTGCCAGTAGTGTAGGTTCCTACAATGAGCAGTTCTTC	CASSVGSYNEQFF
-	TRBV6-6	TRBJ1-3	-	TGTGCCAGCAGTTACATCTCTGGAAACACCATATATTTT	CASSYISGNTIYF
-	TRBV2	TRBJ2-3	-	TGTGCCAGCACAGACGGGAGAGGTACAGATACGCAGTATTTT	CASTDGRGTDTQYF
-	TRBV6-1	TRBJ2-7	-	TGTGCCAGCAGTGATCAGGGGAGCTCCTACGAGCAGTACTTC	CASSDQGSSYEQYF
TRBD1	TRBV5-1	TRBJ1-2	-	TGCGCCAGCAGCCAAGGGACAGCGAACTATGGCTACACCTTC	CASSQGTANYGYTF
TRBD1	TRBV6-5	TRBJ2-4	-	TGTGCCAGCAGTCCGACAGGGGGGAGAAACATTCAGTACTTC	CASSPTGGRNIQYF
TRBD2	TRBV6-5	TRBJ2-3	-	TGTGCCAGCAGTTACGTGCTAGCGGGAGGGGATACGCAGTATTTT	CASSYVLAGGDTQYF
-	TRBV30	TRBJ1-2	few	TGTGCCTGGAGTCCAGGCCGAGGGCGCTACACCTTC	CAWSPGRGRYTF
-	TRBV11-3	TRBJ1-1	-	TGTGCCAGCAGCTTAGGCCCGAACACTGAAGCTTTCTTT	CASSLGPNTEAFF
-	TRBV4-1	TRBJ2-6	-	TGCGCCAGCAGCCAAAGGACAGTTGGGGCCAACGTCCTGACTTTC	CASSQRTVGANVLTF
-	TRBV5-1	TRBJ1-1	-	TGCGCCAGCAGGGAACCGGCGAACACTGAAGCTTTCTTT	CASREPANTEAFF
-	TRBV5-1	TRBJ1-2	-	TGCGCCAGCAGCTTGGTTGGCAGCAACTATGGCTACACCTTC	CASSLVGSNYGYTF
-	TRBV6-5	TRBJ1-2	-	TGTGCCAGCAGCCCCGGTATATACTATGGCTACACCTTC	CASSPGIYYGYTF
TRBD1	TRBV11-2	TRBJ2-7	few	TGTGCCAGCAGCTTCGGGGACAGCTCCTACGAGCAGTACTTC	CASSFGDSSYEQYF
-	TRBV5-1	TRBJ2-1	-	TGCGCCAGCAGCTCTGGGCAGGGAAATGAGCAGTTCTTC	CASSSGQGNEQFF
TRBD1	TRBV11-2	TRBJ2-1	-	TGTGCCAGCAGCTCTTCCGGGACAGGGGCATACAATGAGCAGTTCTTC	CASSSSGTGAYNEQFF
TRBD2	TRBV5-1	TRBJ2-1	few	TGCGCCAGCAGTTCGACTAGCGGGAGGCTCACCTACAATGAGCAGTTCTTC	CASSSTSGRLTYNEQFF